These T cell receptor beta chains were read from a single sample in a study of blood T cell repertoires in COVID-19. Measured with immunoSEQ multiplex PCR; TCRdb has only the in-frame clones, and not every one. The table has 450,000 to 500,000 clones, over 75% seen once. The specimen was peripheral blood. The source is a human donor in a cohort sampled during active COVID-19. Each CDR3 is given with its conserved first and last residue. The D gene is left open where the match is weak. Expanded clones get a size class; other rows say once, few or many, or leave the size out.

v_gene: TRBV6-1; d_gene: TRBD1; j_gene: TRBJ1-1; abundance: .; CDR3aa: CASREDRERTEAFF; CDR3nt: TGTGCCAGCAGGGAAGACAGGGAGAGGACTGAAGCTTTCTTT
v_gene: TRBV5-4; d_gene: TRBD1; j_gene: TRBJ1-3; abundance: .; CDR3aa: CASSLKGAGSSGNTIYF; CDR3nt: TGTGCCAGCAGCTTAAAGGGGGCTGGCAGCTCTGGAAACACCATATATTTT
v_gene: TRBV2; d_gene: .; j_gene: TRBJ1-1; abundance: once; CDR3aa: CAVRSAGSNTEAFF; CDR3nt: TGTGCCGTCAGGTCGGCAGGGTCGAACACTGAAGCTTTCTTT
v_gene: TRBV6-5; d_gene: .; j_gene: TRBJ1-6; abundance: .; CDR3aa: CASNRLGKNSPLHF; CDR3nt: TGTGCCAGCAATAGACTCGGGAAAAATTCACCCCTCCACTTT
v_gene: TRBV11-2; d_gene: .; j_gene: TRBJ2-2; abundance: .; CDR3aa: CASSSTKPLITGELFF; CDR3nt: TGTGCCAGCAGCTCCACAAAACCGTTAATAACCGGGGAGCTGTTTTTT
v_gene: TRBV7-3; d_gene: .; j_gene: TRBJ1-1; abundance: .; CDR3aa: CASSYQGGPGRYTEAFF; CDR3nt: TGTGCCAGCAGCTATCAAGGGGGACCGGGGAGATACACTGAAGCTTTCTTT
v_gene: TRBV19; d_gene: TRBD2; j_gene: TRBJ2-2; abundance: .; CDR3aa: CASSRRGEPLNTGELFF; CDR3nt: TGTGCCAGTAGTAGGCGGGGGGAGCCATTAAACACCGGGGAGCTGTTTTTT
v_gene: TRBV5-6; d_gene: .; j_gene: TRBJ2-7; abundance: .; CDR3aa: CASSLVGSSVDREQYF; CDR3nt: TGTGCCAGCAGCTTGGTAGGGTCTAGCGTCGACCGGGAGCAGTACTTC
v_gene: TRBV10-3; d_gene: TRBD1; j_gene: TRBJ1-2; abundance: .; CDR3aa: CAISAGQTYNYGYTF; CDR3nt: TGTGCCATCAGTGCGGGACAGACTTATAACTATGGCTACACCTTC
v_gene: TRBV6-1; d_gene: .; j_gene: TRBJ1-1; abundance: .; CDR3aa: CASSEGWTPRRAFF; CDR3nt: TGTGCCAGCAGTGAAGGCTGGACTCCTCGGAGAGCTTTCTTT
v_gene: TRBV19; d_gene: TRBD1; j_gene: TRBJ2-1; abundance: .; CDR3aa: CASTSRGTGSHNEQFF; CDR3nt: TGTGCCAGTACGTCCCGAGGGACAGGGTCTCACAATGAGCAGTTCTTC
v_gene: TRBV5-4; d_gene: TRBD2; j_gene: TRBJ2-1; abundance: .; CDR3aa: CASSSGLAASYNEQFF; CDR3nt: TGTGCCAGCAGCTCGGGACTAGCGGCTTCCTACAATGAGCAGTTCTTC
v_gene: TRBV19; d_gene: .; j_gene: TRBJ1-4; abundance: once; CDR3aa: CASSSNRATNEKLFF; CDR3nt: TGTGCCAGTAGTAGTAACAGAGCAACTAATGAAAAACTGTTTTTT
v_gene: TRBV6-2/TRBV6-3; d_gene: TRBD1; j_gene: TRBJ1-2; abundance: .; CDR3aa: CASSPTGGSANYGYTF; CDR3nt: TGTGCCAGCAGTCCGACAGGGGGCAGTGCAAACTATGGCTACACCTTC
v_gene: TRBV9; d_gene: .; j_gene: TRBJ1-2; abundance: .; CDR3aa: CASSGQVYGYTF; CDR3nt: TGTGCCAGCAGCGGACAGGTCTATGGCTACACCTTC
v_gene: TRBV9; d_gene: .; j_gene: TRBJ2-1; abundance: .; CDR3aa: CASSGVAEGEQFF; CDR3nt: TGTGCCAGCAGCGGGGTAGCTGAGGGTGAGCAGTTCTTC
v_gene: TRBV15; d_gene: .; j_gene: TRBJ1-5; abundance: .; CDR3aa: CATSPGGNQPQHF; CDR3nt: TGTGCCACCAGTCCGGGGGGCAATCAGCCCCAGCATTTT
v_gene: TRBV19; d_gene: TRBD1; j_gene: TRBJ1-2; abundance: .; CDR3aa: CASGTGEPHNYGYTF; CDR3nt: TGTGCCAGTGGGACAGGCGAACCTCATAACTATGGCTACACCTTC
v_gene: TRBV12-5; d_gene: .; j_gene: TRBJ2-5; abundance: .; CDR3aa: CASGPGVLETQYF; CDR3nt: TGTGCTAGTGGTCCCGGAGTATTGGAGACCCAGTACTTC
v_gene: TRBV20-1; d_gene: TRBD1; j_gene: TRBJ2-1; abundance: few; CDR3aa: CSASEGGSHNEQFF; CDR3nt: TGCAGTGCTAGTGAAGGGGGCTCGCACAATGAGCAGTTCTTC
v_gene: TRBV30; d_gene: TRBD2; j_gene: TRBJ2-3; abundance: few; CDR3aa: CAWSLRLAGSTDTQYF; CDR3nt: TGTGCCTGGAGTCTCCGACTAGCGGGAAGCACAGATACGCAGTATTTT
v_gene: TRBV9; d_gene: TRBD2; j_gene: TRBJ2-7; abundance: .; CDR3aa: CASSVLAGGIQEQYF; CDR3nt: TGTGCCAGCAGCGTACTAGCGGGAGGAATCCAGGAGCAGTACTTC
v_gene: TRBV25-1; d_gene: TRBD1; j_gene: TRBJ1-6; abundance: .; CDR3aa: CASRGGQSRSPLHF; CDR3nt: TGTGCCAGCAGGGGGGGACAGAGCCGGTCACCCCTCCACTTT
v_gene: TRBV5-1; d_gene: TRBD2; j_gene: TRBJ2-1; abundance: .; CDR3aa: CASSLLTSGIENEQFF; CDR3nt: TGCGCCAGCAGCCTACTGACTAGCGGGATAGAGAATGAGCAGTTCTTC
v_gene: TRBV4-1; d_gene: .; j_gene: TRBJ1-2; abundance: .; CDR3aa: CASSQDQGGVAFNYGYTF; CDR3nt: TGCGCCAGCAGCCAAGATCAGGGAGGGGTCGCCTTTAACTATGGCTACACCTTC
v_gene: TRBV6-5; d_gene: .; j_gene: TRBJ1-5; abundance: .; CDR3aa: CASSSTRATPQHF; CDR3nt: TGTGCCAGCAGTAGCACTAGGGCGACGCCCCAGCATTTT
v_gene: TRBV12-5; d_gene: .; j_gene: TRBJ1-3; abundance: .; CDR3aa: CASGLVSSGNTIYF; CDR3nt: TGTGCTAGTGGTTTAGTTAGCTCTGGAAACACCATATATTTT
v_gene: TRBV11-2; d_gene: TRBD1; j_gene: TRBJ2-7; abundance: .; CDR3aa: CASSFPGTGVYEQYF; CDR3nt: TGTGCCAGCAGTTTCCCCGGGACAGGGGTCTACGAGCAGTACTTC
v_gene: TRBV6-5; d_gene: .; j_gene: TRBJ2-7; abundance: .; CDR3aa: CASSPGQRTYEQYF; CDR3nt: TGTGCCAGCAGTCCCGGACAGAGAACCTACGAGCAGTACTTC
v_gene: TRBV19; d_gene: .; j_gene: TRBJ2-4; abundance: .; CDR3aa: CASSTRVVDIQYF; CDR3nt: TGTGCCAGTAGTACCAGGGTAGTAGACATTCAGTACTTC
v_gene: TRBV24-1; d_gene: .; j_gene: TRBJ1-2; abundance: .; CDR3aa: CATSDNYGYTF; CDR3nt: TGTGCCACCTCAGATAACTATGGCTACACCTTC
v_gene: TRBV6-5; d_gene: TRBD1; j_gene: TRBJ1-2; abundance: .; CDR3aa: CASTPQGQGAGGYTF; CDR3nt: TGTGCCAGCACCCCTCAGGGACAGGGGGCCGGTGGCTACACCTTC
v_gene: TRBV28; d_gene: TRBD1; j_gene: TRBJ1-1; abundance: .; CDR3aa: CASPPSDRGSTEAFF; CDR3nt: TGTGCCAGCCCGCCGAGTGACAGGGGATCAACTGAAGCTTTCTTT
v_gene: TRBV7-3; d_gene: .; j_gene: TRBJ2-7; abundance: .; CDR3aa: CASSNNEQYF; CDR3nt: TGTGCCAGCAGCAACAACGAGCAGTACTTC
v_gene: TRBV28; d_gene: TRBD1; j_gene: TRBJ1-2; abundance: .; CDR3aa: CATGKGGAGYGYTF; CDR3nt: TGTGCCACTGGAAAAGGGGGCGCCGGCTATGGCTACACCTTC
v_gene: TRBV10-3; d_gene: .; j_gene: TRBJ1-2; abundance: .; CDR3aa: CAISDRADRFRSGYTF; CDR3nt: TGTGCCATCAGTGACCGGGCTGACAGGTTCCGGAGTGGCTACACCTTC
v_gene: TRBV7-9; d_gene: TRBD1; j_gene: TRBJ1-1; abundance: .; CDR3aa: CASSSTDRGGNTEAFF; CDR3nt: TGTGCCAGCAGCTCTACCGACAGGGGTGGGAACACTGAAGCTTTCTTT
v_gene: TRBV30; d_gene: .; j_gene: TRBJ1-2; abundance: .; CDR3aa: CAWSDTARGGYTF; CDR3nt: TGTGCCTGGAGTGACACTGCTAGAGGAGGCTACACCTTC
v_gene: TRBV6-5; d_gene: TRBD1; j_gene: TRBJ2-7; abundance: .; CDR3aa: CASRYRDREYEQYF; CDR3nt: TGTGCCAGCAGATACCGGGACAGGGAGTACGAGCAGTACTTC
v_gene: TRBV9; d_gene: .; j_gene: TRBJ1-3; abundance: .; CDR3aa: CASSVAALSGRNTIYF; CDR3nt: TGTGCCAGCAGCGTAGCAGCCCTCAGCGGCCGTAACACCATATATTTT
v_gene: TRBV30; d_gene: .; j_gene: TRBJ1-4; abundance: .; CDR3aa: CAWSATVEKLFF; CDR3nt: TGTGCCTGGAGTGCGACAGTTGAAAAACTGTTTTTT
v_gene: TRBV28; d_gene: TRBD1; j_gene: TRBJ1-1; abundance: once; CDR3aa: CASTRGVSEAFF; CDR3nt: TGTGCCAGCACCAGGGGGGTTTCTGAAGCTTTCTTT
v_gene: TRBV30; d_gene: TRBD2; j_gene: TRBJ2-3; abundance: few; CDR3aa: CAWRLRGGPTDTQYF; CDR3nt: TGTGCCTGGAGGTTGCGGGGAGGGCCTACAGATACGCAGTATTTT
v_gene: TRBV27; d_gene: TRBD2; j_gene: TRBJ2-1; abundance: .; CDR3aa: CASSFPGTSPFF; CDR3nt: TGTGCCAGCAGTTTCCCCGGGACTAGCCCGTTCTTC
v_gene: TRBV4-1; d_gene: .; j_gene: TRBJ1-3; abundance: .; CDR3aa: CASSQVRGGNTIYF; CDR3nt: TGCGCCAGCAGCCAAGTCCGGGGTGGAAACACCATATATTTT
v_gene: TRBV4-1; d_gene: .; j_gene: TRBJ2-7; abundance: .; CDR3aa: CASSQDFDEQYF; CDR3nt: TGCGCCAGCAGCCAAGATTTCGACGAGCAGTACTTC
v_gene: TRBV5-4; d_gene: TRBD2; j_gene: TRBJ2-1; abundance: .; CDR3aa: CASSLRLAGYYDEQFF; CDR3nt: TGTGCCAGCAGCTTGCGGTTAGCGGGGTATTATGATGAGCAGTTCTTC
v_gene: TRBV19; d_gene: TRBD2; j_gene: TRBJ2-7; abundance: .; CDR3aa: CASSIGLAGGSYEQYF; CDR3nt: TGTGCCAGTAGTATAGGATTAGCGGGAGGGTCCTACGAGCAGTACTTC
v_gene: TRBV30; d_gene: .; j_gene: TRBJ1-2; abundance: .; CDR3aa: CAWSTGATLIYGYTF; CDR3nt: TGTGCCTGGAGTACAGGCGCGACCCTCATCTATGGCTACACCTTC